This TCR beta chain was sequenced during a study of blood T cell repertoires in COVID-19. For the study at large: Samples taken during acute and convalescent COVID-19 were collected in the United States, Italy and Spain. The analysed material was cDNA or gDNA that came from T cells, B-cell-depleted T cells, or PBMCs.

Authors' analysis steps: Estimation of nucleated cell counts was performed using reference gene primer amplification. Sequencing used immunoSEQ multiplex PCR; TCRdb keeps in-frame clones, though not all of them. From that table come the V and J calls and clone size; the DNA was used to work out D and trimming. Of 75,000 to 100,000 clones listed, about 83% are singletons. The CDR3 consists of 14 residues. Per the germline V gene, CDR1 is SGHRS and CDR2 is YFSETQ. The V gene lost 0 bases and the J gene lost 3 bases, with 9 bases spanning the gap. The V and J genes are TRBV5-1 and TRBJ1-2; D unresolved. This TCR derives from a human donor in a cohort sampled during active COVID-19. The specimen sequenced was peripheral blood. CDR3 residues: CASSLAMGDYGYTF. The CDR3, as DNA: TGCGCCAGCAGCTTGGCTATGGGAGACTATGGCTACACCTTC.